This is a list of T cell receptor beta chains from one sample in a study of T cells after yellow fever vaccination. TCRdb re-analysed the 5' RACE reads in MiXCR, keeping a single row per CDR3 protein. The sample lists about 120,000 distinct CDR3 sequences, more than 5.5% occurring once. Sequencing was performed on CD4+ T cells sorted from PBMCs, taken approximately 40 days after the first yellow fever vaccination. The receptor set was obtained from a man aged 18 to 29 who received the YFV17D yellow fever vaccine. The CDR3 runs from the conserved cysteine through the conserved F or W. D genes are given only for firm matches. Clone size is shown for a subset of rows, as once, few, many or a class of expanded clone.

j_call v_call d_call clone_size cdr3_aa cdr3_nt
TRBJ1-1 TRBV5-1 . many CASSFSLTTGNTEAFF TGCGCCAGCAGCTTTTCCCTTACTACCGGGAACACTGAAGCTTTCTTT
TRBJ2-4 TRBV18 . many CASSPYSKNIQYF TGTGCCAGCTCACCATACAGCAAAAACATTCAGTACTTC
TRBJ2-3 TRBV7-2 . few CASSSPGGPDTQYF TGTGCCAGCAGCTCCCCGGGGGGCCCGGATACGCAGTATTTT
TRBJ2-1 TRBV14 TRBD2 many CASSHRLAGEYNEQFF TGTGCCAGCAGCCACCGACTAGCGGGGGAATACAATGAGCAGTTCTTC
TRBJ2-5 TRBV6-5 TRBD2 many CASSYSGGSETQYF TGTGCCAGCAGTTATAGCGGGGGGTCAGAGACCCAGTACTTC
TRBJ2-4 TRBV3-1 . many CASSQGLTGLAKNIQYF TGTGCCAGCAGCCAAGGATTAACGGGTCTAGCCAAAAACATTCAGTACTTC
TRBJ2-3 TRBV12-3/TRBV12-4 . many CASFTTDTDTQYF TGTGCCAGCTTTACTACCGACACAGATACGCAGTATTTT
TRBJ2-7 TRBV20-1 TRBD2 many CSARGAGGSYEQYF TGCAGTGCTAGAGGAGCGGGGGGGTCCTACGAGCAGTACTTC
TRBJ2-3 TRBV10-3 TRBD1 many CAISQDRSTDTQYF TGTGCCATCAGTCAGGACAGGAGCACAGATACGCAGTATTTT
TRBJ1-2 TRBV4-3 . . CASSQEGHSGYGYTF TGCGCCAGCAGCCAAGAAGGCCACAGTGGCTATGGCTACACCTTC
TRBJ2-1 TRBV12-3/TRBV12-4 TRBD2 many CASSLTSPSYNEQFF TGTGCCAGCAGTTTGACTAGCCCCTCCTACAATGAGCAGTTCTTC
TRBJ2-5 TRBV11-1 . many CASAGGGEETQYF TGTGCCAGCGCCGGCGGAGGGGAAGAGACCCAGTACTTC
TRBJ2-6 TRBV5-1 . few CASSSPGSLGANVLTF TGCGCCAGCAGCTCCCCCGGTTCATTGGGGGCCAACGTCCTGACTTTC
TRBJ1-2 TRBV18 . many CASSPTLHYGYTF TGTGCCAGCTCACCGACTCTACACTATGGCTACACCTTC
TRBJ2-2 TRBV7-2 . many CASSPQGRGGELFF TGTGCCAGCAGCCCTCAGGGGCGCGGCGGGGAGCTGTTTTTT
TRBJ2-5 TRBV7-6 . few CASSRSRETQYF TGTGCCAGCAGCCGTAGCCGCGAGACCCAGTACTTC
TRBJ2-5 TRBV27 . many CASSLHRTSFLETQYF .
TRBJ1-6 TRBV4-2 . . CASSQETLSSYNSPLHF TGTGCCAGCAGCCAAGAGACACTGAGCTCCTATAATTCACCCCTCCACTTT